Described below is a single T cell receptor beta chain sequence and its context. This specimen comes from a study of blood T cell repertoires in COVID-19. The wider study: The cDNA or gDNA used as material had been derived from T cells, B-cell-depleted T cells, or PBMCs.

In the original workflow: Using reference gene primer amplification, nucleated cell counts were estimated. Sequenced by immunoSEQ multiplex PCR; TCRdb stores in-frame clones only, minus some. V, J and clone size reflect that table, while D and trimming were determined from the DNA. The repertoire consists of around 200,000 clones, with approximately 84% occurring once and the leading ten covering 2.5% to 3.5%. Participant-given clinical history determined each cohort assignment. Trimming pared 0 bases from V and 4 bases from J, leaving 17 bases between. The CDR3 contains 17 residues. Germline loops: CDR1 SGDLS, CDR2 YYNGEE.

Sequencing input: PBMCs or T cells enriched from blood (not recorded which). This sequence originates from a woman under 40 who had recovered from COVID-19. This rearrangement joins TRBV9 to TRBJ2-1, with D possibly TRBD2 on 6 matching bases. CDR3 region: CASSVATGGDPYNEQFF. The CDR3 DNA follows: TGTGCCAGCAGCGTAGCTACCGGGGGAGATCCATACAATGAGCAGTTCTTC. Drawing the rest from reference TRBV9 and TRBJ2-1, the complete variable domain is DSGVTQTPKHLITATGQRVTLRCSPRSGDLSVYWYQQSLDQGLQFLIQYYNGEERAKGNILERFSAQQFPDLHSELNLSSLELGDSALYFCASSVATGGDPYNEQFFGPGTRLTVL.